These T cell receptor beta chains were read from a single sample in a study of PD-L1 blockade in urothelial cancer. Using immunoSEQ multiplex PCR, the repertoire was profiled, and TCRdb retains in-frame clones only, with some absent. The sample lists tens of thousands of clones; roughly 87% were seen once. This material consisted of PBMCs, taken around atezolizumab (anti-PD-L1) treatment. These receptors were taken from a woman between 65 and 79 years old with urothelial cancer. Both conserved end residues are part of each CDR3. Each record gives: J gene, V gene, clone size, D gene, CDR3 DNA, CDR3 protein. D genes are given only for firm matches. Expanded clones are given a class, and other clones once, few, many or no size at all.

j_gene: TRBJ2-7; v_gene: TRBV7-2; abundance: .; d_gene: TRBD1; CDR3nt: TGTGCCAGCAGTAGTCGGACAGGGGGCGCGGAAGAGCAGTACTTC; CDR3aa: CASSSRTGGAEEQYF
j_gene: TRBJ2-5; v_gene: TRBV15; abundance: .; d_gene: TRBD2; CDR3nt: TGTGCCACCAGCAGAGATACGGCGGGGGGGTGGGAGACCCAGTACTTC; CDR3aa: CATSRDTAGGWETQYF
j_gene: TRBJ2-2; v_gene: TRBV4-2; abundance: .; d_gene: .; CDR3nt: TGTGCCAGCAGCCAAGATCTTAGTGGGCAGGGGACCGGGGAGCTGTTTTTT; CDR3aa: CASSQDLSGQGTGELFF
j_gene: TRBJ2-1; v_gene: TRBV11-2; abundance: .; d_gene: TRBD2; CDR3nt: TGTGCCAGCAGCTTAGAAGGACTAGCGGGAGATGAGCAGTTCTTC; CDR3aa: CASSLEGLAGDEQFF
j_gene: TRBJ2-7; v_gene: TRBV7-9; abundance: .; d_gene: TRBD1; CDR3nt: TGTGCCAGCAGCTTCCGGACAGGGGGCTCCTCAAGGAACGAGCAGTACTTC; CDR3aa: CASSFRTGGSSRNEQYF
j_gene: TRBJ1-1; v_gene: TRBV7-2; abundance: few; d_gene: .; CDR3nt: TGTGCCAGCAGACGACCCGGGACACCGGAATTGAACACTGAAGCTTTCTTT; CDR3aa: CASRRPGTPELNTEAFF
j_gene: TRBJ2-1; v_gene: TRBV14; abundance: .; d_gene: .; CDR3nt: TGTGCCAGCAGTCAGTGGACGGGGGTTAGCTACAATGAGCAGTTCTTC; CDR3aa: CASSQWTGVSYNEQFF
j_gene: TRBJ1-1; v_gene: TRBV19; abundance: .; d_gene: .; CDR3nt: TGTGCCAGCAAAAAAGCCCGGACAGCCATGAACACTGAAGCTTTCTTT; CDR3aa: CASKKARTAMNTEAFF
j_gene: TRBJ1-4; v_gene: TRBV10-3; abundance: once; d_gene: TRBD1; CDR3nt: TGTGCCATCAGTGACCCTGGACAGGACGCAACCTTTCATGAAAAACTGTTTTTT; CDR3aa: CAISDPGQDATFHEKLFF
j_gene: TRBJ1-2; v_gene: TRBV5-6; abundance: .; d_gene: .; CDR3nt: TGTGCCAGCAGCCGTCGGGGAACAGCTAACTATGGCTACACCTTC; CDR3aa: CASSRRGTANYGYTF
j_gene: TRBJ1-2; v_gene: TRBV5-6; abundance: once; d_gene: TRBD1; CDR3nt: TGTGCCAGCAGCCTACCACCGGGACAGGGAACCCCCTCTAACTATGGCTACACCTTC; CDR3aa: CASSLPPGQGTPSNYGYTF
j_gene: TRBJ2-1; v_gene: TRBV9; abundance: .; d_gene: .; CDR3nt: TGTGCCAGCAGCGTACAGGGAGGCTACAATGAGCAGTTCTTC; CDR3aa: CASSVQGGYNEQFF
j_gene: TRBJ2-1; v_gene: TRBV5-1; abundance: .; d_gene: TRBD1; CDR3nt: TGCGCCAGCAGCTTGTGGACAGGGGCCAATGAGCAGTTCTTC; CDR3aa: CASSLWTGANEQFF
j_gene: TRBJ2-1; v_gene: TRBV28; abundance: .; d_gene: TRBD1; CDR3nt: TGTGCCACCGAGGGATGGACAGGTTCTTACAATGAGCAGTTCTTC; CDR3aa: CATEGWTGSYNEQFF
j_gene: TRBJ1-6; v_gene: TRBV6-1; abundance: .; d_gene: .; CDR3nt: TGTGCCAGCAGTGCCGAGGGGGAACCCCTCCACTTT; CDR3aa: CASSAEGEPLHF
j_gene: TRBJ2-1; v_gene: TRBV10-1; abundance: .; d_gene: .; CDR3nt: TGCGCCAGCAGCGAAACTAGGAGCACGGGCAACGAGCAGTTCTTC; CDR3aa: CASSETRSTGNEQFF
j_gene: TRBJ2-7; v_gene: TRBV5-1; abundance: .; d_gene: .; CDR3nt: TGCGCCAGCAGGACGGAGAGCTCCTACGAGCAGTACTTC; CDR3aa: CASRTESSYEQYF